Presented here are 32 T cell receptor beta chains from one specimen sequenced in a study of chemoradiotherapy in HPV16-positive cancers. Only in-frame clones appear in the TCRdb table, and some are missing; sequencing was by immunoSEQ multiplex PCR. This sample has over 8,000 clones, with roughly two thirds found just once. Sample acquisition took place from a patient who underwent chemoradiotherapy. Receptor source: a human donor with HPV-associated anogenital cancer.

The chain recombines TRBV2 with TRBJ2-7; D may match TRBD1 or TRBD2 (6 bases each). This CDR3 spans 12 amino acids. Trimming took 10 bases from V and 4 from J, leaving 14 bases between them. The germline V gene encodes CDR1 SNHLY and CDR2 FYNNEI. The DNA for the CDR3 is TGTGCCACGGAGGGGGATTTGTACGAGCAGTACTTC. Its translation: CATEGDLYEQYF.

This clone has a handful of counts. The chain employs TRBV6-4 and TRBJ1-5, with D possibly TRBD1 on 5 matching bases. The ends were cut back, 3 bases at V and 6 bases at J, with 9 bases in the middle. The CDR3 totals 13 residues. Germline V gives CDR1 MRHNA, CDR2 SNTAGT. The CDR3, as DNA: TGTGCCAGCAGTGAGGGGGAGGGTCAGCCCCAGCATTTT. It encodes CASSEGEGQPQHF.

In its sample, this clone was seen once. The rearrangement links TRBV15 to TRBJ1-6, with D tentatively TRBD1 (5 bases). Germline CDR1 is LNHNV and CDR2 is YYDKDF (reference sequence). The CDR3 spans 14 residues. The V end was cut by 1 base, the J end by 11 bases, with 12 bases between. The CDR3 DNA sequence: TGTGCCACCAGCAGAGGCGTAGGGGAACCACCCCTCCACTTT. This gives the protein CATSRGVGEPPLHF.

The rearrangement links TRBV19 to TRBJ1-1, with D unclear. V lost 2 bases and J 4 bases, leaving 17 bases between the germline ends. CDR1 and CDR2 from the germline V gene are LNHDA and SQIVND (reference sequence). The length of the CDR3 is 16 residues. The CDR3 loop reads CASSIFFSGSPTEAFF. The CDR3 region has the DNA TGTGCCAGTAGTATATTCTTTTCCGGGTCCCCCACTGAAGCTTTCTTT.

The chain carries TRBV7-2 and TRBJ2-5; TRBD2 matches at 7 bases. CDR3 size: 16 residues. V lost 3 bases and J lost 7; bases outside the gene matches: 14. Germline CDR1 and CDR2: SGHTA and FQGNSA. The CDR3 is CASSLNAQRGRGTQYF. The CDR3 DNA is TGTGCCAGCAGCTTGAATGCCCAGCGGGGTCGGGGGACCCAGTACTTC.

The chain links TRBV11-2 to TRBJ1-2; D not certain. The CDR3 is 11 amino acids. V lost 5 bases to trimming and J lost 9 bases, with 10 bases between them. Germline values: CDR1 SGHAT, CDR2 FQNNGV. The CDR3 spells CASSPFPSYTF. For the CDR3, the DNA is TGTGCCAGCAGCCCCTTTCCTAGCTACACCTTC.

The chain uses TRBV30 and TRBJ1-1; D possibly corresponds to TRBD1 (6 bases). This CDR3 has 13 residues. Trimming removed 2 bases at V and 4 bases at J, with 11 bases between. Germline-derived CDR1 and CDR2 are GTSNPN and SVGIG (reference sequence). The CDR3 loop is CAWSTGFGTEAFF. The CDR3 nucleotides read TGTGCCTGGAGTACAGGGTTTGGCACTGAAGCTTTCTTT.

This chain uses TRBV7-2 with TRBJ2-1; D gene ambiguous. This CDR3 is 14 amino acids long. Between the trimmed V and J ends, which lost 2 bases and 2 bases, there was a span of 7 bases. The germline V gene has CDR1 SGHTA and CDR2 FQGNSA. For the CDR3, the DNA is TGTGCCAGCAGCTTAATAATCCCCTACAATGAGCAGTTCTTC. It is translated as CASSLIIPYNEQFF.

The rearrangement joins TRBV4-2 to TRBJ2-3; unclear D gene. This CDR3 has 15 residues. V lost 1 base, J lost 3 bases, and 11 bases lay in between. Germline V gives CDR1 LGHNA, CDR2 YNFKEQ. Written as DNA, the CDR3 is TGTGCCAGCAGCCAAGGTGTAGTAGAAACAGATACGCAGTATTTT. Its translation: CASSQGVVETDTQYF.

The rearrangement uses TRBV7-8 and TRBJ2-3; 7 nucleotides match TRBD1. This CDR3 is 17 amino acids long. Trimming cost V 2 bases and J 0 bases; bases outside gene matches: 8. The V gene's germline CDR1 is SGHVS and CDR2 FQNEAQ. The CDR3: CASSLRPGQLSTDTQYF. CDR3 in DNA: TGTGCCAGCAGCTTACGACCGGGACAGCTTAGCACAGATACGCAGTATTTT.

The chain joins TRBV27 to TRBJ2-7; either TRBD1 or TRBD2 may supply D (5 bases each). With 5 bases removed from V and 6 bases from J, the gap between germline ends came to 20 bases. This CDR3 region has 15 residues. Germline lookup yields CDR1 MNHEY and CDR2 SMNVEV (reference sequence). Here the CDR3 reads CASSPAWGSAIEQYF. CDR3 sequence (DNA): TGTGCCAGCAGTCCCGCGTGGGGGTCGGCGATCGAGCAGTACTTC.

DNA for the CDR3: TGTGCCAGCAGTTTACTTGGACAGGGGGCTAATGGCTACACCTTC. Its translation: CASSLLGQGANGYTF. This chain joins TRBV27 and TRBJ1-2; 11 bases map to TRBD1. The V segment lost 2 bases and the J segment 6 bases; nucleotides outside the gene matches: 5. The CDR3 sequence is 15 residues long. The germline V gene encodes CDR1 MNHEY and CDR2 SMNVEV (reference sequence).

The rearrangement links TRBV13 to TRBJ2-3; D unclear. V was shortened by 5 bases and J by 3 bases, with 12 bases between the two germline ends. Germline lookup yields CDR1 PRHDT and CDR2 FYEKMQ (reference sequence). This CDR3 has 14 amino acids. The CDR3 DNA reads TGTGCCAGCAGCCCTCGGACCTGGACAGATACGCAGTATTTT. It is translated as CASSPRTWTDTQYF.

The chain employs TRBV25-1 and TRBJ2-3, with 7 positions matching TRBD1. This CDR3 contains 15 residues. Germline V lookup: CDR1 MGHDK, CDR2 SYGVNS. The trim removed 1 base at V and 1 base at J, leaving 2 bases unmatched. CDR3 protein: CASSEFQGGTDTQYF. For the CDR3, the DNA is TGTGCCAGCAGTGAATTTCAGGGGGGCACAGATACGCAGTATTTT.

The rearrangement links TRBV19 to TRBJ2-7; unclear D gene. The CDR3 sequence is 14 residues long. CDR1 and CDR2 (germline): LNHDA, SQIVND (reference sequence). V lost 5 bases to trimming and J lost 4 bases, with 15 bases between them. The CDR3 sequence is CASSGREVSYEQYF. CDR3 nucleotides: TGTGCCAGTAGTGGACGCGAGGTTTCATACGAGCAGTACTTC. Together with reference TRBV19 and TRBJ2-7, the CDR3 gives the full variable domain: DGGITQSPKYLFRKEGQNVTLSCEQNLNHDAMYWYRQDPGQGLRLIYYSQIVNDFQKGDIAEGYSVSREKKESFPLTVTSAQKNPTAFYLCASSGREVSYEQYFGPGTRLTVT.

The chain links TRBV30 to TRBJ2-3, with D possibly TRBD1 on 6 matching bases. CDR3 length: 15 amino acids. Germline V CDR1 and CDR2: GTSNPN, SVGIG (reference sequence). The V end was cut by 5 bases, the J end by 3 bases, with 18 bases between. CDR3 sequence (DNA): TGTGCCTGGGGGGCGGCGAGGGGGTCTACAGATACGCAGTATTTT. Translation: CAWGAARGSTDTQYF.

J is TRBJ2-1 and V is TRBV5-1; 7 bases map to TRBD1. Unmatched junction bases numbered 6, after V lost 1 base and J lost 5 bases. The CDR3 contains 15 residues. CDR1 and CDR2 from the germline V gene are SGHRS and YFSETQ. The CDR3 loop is CASSLPTGNDNEQFF. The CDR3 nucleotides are TGCGCCAGCAGCTTGCCGACAGGGAACGACAATGAGCAGTTCTTC.

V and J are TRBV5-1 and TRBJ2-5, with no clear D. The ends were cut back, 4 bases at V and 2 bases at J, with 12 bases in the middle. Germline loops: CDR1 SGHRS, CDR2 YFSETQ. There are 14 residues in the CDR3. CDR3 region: CASSPQSQQETQYF. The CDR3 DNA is TGCGCCAGCAGCCCACAGAGCCAACAAGAGACCCAGTACTTC. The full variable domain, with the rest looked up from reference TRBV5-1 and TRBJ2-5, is KAGVTQTPRYLIKTRGQQVTLSCSPISGHRSVSWYQQTPGQGLQFLFEYFSETQRNKGNFPGRFSGRQFSNSRSEMNVSTLELGDSALYLCASSPQSQQETQYFGPGTRLLVL.

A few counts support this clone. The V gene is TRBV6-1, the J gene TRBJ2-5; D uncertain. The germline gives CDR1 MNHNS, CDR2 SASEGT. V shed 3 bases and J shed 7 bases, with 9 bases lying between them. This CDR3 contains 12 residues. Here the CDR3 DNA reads TGTGCCAGCAGTGATGTCTTCGGGACCCAGTACTTC. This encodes CASSDVFGTQYF.

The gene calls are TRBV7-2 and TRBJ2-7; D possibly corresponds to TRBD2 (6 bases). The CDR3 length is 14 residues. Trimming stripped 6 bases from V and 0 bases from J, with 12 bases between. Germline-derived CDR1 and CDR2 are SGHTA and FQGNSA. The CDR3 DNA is TGTGCCAGCAGACCCGGGGGTAGCTCCTACGAGCAGTACTTC. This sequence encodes CASRPGGSSYEQYF.

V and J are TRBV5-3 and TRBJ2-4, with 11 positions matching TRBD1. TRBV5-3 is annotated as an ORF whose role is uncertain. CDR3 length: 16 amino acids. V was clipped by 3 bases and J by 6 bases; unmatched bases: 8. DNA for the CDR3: TGTGCCAGAAGCTGGGGACAGGGGGGGAGCCGAAACATTCAGTACTTC. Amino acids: CARSWGQGGSRNIQYF.

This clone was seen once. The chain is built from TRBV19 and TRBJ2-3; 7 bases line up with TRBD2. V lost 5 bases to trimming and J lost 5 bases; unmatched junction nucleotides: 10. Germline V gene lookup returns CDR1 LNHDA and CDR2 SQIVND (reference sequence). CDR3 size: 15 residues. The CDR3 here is CASSPDSRGGDTQYF. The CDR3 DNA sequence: TGTGCCAGTAGTCCCGACAGCCGCGGGGGAGATACGCAGTATTTT.

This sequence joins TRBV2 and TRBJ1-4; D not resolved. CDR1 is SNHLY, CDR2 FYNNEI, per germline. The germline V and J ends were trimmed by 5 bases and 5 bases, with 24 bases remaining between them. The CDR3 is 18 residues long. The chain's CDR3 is CASSIHKKQSAGNEKLFF. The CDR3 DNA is TGTGCCAGCAGTATACATAAAAAACAGAGCGCGGGGAATGAAAAACTGTTTTTT.

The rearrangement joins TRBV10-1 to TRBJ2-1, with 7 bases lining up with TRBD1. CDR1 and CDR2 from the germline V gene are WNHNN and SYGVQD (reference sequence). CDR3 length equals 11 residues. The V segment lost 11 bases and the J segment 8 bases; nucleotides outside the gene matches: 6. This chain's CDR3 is CAEQGGHEQFF. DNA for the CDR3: TGCGCCGAGCAAGGGGGCCATGAGCAGTTCTTC.

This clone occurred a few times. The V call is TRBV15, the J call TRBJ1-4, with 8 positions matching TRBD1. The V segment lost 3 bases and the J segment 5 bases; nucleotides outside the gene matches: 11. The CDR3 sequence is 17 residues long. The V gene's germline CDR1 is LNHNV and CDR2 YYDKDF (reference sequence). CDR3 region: CATSRSFRTGSNEKLFF. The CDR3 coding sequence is TGTGCCACCAGCAGGTCTTTTCGGACAGGGTCGAATGAAAAACTGTTTTTT.

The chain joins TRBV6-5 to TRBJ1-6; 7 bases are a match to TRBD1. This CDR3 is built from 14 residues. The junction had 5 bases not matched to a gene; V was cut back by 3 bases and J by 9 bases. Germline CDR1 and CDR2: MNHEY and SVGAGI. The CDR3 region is CASSYRQGSSPLHF. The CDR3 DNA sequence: TGTGCCAGCAGTTATAGACAGGGAAGTTCACCCCTCCACTTT.

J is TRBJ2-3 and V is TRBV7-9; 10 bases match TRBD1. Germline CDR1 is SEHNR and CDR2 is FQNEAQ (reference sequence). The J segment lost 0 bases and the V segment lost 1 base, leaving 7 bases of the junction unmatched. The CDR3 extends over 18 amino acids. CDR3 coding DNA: TGTGCCAGCAGCTTAGGGACAGGGGGTACCACTAGCACAGATACGCAGTATTTT. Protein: CASSLGTGGTTSTDTQYF.

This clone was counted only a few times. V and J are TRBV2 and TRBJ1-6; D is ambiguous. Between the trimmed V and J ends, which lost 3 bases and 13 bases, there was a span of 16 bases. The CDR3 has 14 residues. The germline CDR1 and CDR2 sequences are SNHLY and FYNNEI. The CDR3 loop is CASSERARGGPLHF. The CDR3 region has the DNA TGTGCCAGCAGTGAGAGGGCCCGGGGTGGGCCCCTCCACTTT.

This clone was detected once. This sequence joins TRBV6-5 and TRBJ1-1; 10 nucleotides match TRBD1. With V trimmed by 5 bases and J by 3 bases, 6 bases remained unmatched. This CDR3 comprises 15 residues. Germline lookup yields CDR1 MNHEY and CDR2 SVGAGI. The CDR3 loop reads CASSGTGAQDTEAFF. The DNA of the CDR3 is TGTGCCAGCAGTGGGACAGGGGCGCAGGACACTGAAGCTTTCTTT.

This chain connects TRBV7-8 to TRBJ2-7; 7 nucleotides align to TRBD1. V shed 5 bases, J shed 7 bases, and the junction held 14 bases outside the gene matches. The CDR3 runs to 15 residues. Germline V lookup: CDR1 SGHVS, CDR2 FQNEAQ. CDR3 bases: TGTGCCAGCAGCCCCCCGACAGGGCACGTCGGGGAGCAGTACTTC. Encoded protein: CASSPPTGHVGEQYF.

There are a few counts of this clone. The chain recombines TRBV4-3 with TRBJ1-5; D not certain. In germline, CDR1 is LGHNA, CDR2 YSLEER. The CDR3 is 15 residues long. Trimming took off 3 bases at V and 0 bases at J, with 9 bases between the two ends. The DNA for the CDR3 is TGCGCCAGCAGCCAGGAGAAGTATAGCAATCAGCCCCAGCATTTT. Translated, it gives CASSQEKYSNQPQHF.

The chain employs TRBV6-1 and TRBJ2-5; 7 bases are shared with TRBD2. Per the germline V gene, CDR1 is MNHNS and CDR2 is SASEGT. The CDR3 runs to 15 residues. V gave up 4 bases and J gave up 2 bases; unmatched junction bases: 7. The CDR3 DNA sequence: TGTGCCAGCAGTGCCTCCCTAGCGGCGCAAGAGACCCAGTACTTC. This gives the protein CASSASLAAQETQYF.